The 6 T cell receptor beta chains reported below all come from one sample, sequenced in a study of T cells in Graves' hyperthyroidism and ophthalmopathy. TCR beta CDR3 sequences were amplified from RNA transcripts. First-round RT-PCR targeting the TCR CDR3 was performed with the HTBI primer set. TCRdb processed the multiplex PCR reads anew with MiXCR; each CDR3 protein has one entry. Among more than 550,000 distinct CDR3 sequences, about 45% were seen once, and the ten largest hold under 8%. Sequenced input: peripheral blood or thyroid tissue (not recorded which). These receptors all come from an adult man with Graves' disease, either hyperthyroidism or ophthalmopathy (not recorded which).

J is TRBJ2-2 and V is TRBV11-1; 10 bases align to TRBD1. This CDR3 comprises 15 residues. Germline lookup yields CDR1 SGHAT and CDR2 FQDESV (reference sequence). The J segment lost 4 bases and the V segment lost 8 bases, leaving 7 bases of the junction unmatched. The CDR3 spells CASWQGTGATGELFF. The CDR3 DNA follows: TGTGCCAGCTGGCAGGGGACAGGGGCCACCGGGGAGCTGTTTTTT.

This clonotype was counted at least ten times. This rearrangement joins TRBV25-1 to TRBJ2-7, with D possibly matching TRBD1 (6 bases). This CDR3 comprises 13 residues. V lost 6 bases and J 1 base, leaving 10 bases between the germline ends. The germline V gene encodes CDR1 MGHDK and CDR2 SYGVNS. CDR3 nucleotides: TGTGCCAGCAGCGACAGGAGTTCCTACGAGCAGTACTTC. This encodes CASSDRSSYEQYF.

The rearrangement uses TRBV2 and TRBJ1-2; TRBD1 matches at 10 bases. CDR3 length: 16 amino acids. Trimming took 4 bases from V and 0 from J; bases not matched to a gene: 5. The germline V gene encodes CDR1 SNHLY and CDR2 FYNNEI. The CDR3 nucleotides are TGTGCCAGCAGTGGGGGACAGGGGCCAGCTAACTATGGCTACACCTTC. Its translation: CASSGGQGPANYGYTF.

The table lists this clonotype with many counts. The V gene is TRBV7-2, the J gene TRBJ2-7; D gene uncertain. The CDR3 has 12 residues. CDR1 and CDR2 (germline): SGHTA, FQGNSA. V was shortened by 2 bases and J by 2 bases, with 4 bases between the two germline ends. The CDR3 reads CASSLMAYEQYF. The CDR3 coding sequence is TGTGCCAGCAGCTTAATGGCCTACGAGCAGTACTTC.

This chain links TRBV7-9 with TRBJ1-5; TRBD1 agrees at 7 bases. The CDR3 extends over 16 amino acids. The V gene end was trimmed by 5 bases and the J gene end by 0 bases; junction bases not matched to a gene: 7. Germline assignment: CDR1 SEHNR and CDR2 FQNEAQ (reference sequence). CDR3 in DNA: TGTGCCAGCAGCCAGACAGGGTCCTATAGCAATCAGCCCCAGCATTTT. Translation gives CASSQTGSYSNQPQHF.

This clonotype was counted many times. V is TRBV29-1 and J is TRBJ2-7; TRBD2 matches 11 bases. The CDR3 extends over 14 amino acids. Germline-derived CDR1 and CDR2 are SQVTM and ANQGSEA. J was trimmed by 4 bases and V by 6 bases; bases with no gene match: 8. The CDR3 nucleotides are TGCAGCGTCACTAGCGGGAGTATTGTTTACGAGCAGTACTTC. Amino acids: CSVTSGSIVYEQYF.